Detailed here is one T cell receptor beta chain. MiXCR, applied by TCRdb to the RT-PCR reads, yields one record per CDR3 protein. The repertoire consists of 550,000 to 800,000 distinct CDR3 sequences, with approximately 15% occurring once and the leading ten covering 5.5% to 7%. The sample is drawn from a study of response to subunit inactivated influenza vaccine. The sample was PBMCs from blood, taken roughly 15 days before vaccination. The receptor's source is a man in his forties or fifties who received an inactivated influenza vaccine.

The CDR3 DNA is TGTGCCAGCAGTTTAGGTACCCGACTAGCGGGAGGGCAGTACTTC. This encodes CASSLGTRLAGGQYF. The genes are TRBV12-3 or TRBV12-4 and TRBJ2-7; 13 bases line up with TRBD2. J was trimmed by 9 bases and V by 1 base; bases with no gene match: 6. The CDR3 runs 15 residues.